This T cell receptor (beta chain) was found in a study of human T cells and chemical hapten exposure. At the level of the study: The sensitizing agent was 2% DPC, placed on around 2 cm by around 2 cm of upper inner arm skin. The cohort included alopecia areata under or over 50% scalp, totalis and universalis.

In its sample, this clonotype was seen many times. The study's library attached unique molecular identifiers to single cDNA molecules. TCRdb re-derived calls from the RACE reads in MiXCR, one entry per CDR3 protein. The sample contains about 140,000 distinct CDR3 sequences, 12% of which appear only once. In germline, CDR1 is SEHNR, CDR2 FQNEAQ (reference sequence). V was shortened by 1 base and J by 0 bases, with 4 bases between the two germline ends. The CDR3 loop spans 14 amino acids. The time point is: patch test 2, 6 weeks after DPC sensitization. Treatment here: therapeutic diphenylcyclopropenone sensitization with weekly scalp DPC.

This receptor was taken from a woman aged 50 to 65 with alopecia areata. Some clones in this sample may be carry-over from other donors' samples. The chain recombines TRBV7-9 with TRBJ2-4; D remains unclear. This material consisted of whole blood, taken in connection with sensitization to the hapten diphenylcyclopropenone (DPC). CDR3 in amino acids: CASSLELAKNIQYF. In nucleotides, the CDR3 is TGTGCCAGCAGCTTAGAGTTAGCCAAAAACATTCAGTACTTC.